The rows below give T cell receptor beta chains drawn from one sample of a study of T cell responses to AZD1222 COVID-19 vaccine. The table came from immunoSEQ multiplex PCR; TCRdb's copy has only in-frame clones and leaves some out. The table shows 90,000 to 120,000 clones, with about 95% occurring only once. The sample was peripheral blood, taken on day 0 of AZD1222 vaccination. These receptors all stem from an adult in good health. CDR3s include the opening cysteine and the closing phenylalanine or tryptophan. A D gene is named only where the DNA matches it firmly. A clone size is listed for some rows: how often the clone was seen (once, few, many), or a class if it is expanded.

CDR3aa: CASIGSGTGELFF
CDR3nt: TGTGCCAGCATCGGTTCAGGGACCGGGGAGCTGTTTTTT
abundance: -
j_gene: TRBJ2-2
d_gene: -
v_gene: TRBV3-1/TRBV3-2

CDR3aa: CASSARRHGADTQYF
CDR3nt: TGTGCCAGCAGCGCGAGGCGGCACGGCGCAGATACGCAGTATTTT
abundance: -
j_gene: TRBJ2-3
d_gene: -
v_gene: TRBV7-8

CDR3aa: CASSLVHAGDQPQHF
CDR3nt: TGTGCCAGCAGTTTAGTTCACGCAGGCGATCAGCCCCAGCATTTT
abundance: once
j_gene: TRBJ1-5
d_gene: -
v_gene: TRBV27

CDR3aa: CASSLIPGDTIYF
CDR3nt: TGTGCCAGCAGCTTGATACCGGGGGACACCATATATTTT
abundance: -
j_gene: TRBJ1-3
d_gene: -
v_gene: TRBV5-8

CDR3aa: CASSQGSLTEAFF
CDR3nt: TGTGCCAGCAGCCAAGGCAGTCTCACTGAAGCTTTCTTT
abundance: once
j_gene: TRBJ1-1
d_gene: -
v_gene: TRBV3-1/TRBV3-2

CDR3aa: CASSEVSGIGNEQFF
CDR3nt: TGTGCCAGCAGTGAGGTTAGCGGGATAGGCAATGAGCAGTTCTTC
abundance: -
j_gene: TRBJ2-1
d_gene: TRBD2
v_gene: TRBV2

CDR3aa: CASSESGDALREQYF
CDR3nt: TGTGCCAGCAGTGAAAGTGGGGACGCTTTGCGCGAGCAGTACTTC
abundance: -
j_gene: TRBJ2-7
d_gene: -
v_gene: TRBV2

CDR3aa: CASSQDPAREGSPLHF
CDR3nt: TGTGCCAGCAGCCAAGATCCGGCCAGGGAAGGATCACCCCTCCACTTT
abundance: -
j_gene: TRBJ1-6
d_gene: -
v_gene: TRBV14

CDR3aa: CASSPGLAGGRSRGIQYF
CDR3nt: TGTGCCAGCAGCCCCGGACTAGCGGGGGGCCGGAGTCGGGGCATTCAGTACTTC
abundance: -
j_gene: TRBJ2-4
d_gene: TRBD2
v_gene: TRBV7-2

CDR3aa: CASSSGPSGNTIYF
CDR3nt: TGTGCCAGCAGTTCAGGGCCTTCTGGAAACACCATATATTTT
abundance: few
j_gene: TRBJ1-3
d_gene: -
v_gene: TRBV6-5

CDR3aa: CATCPGGRGDGYTF
CDR3nt: TGTGCCACCTGCCCGGGGGGGAGAGGAGATGGCTACACCTTC
abundance: once
j_gene: TRBJ1-2
d_gene: -
v_gene: TRBV28

CDR3aa: CASSPPVTGGEQFF
CDR3nt: TGTGCCAGCTCACCACCGGTTACAGGGGGCGAGCAGTTCTTC
abundance: -
j_gene: TRBJ2-1
d_gene: TRBD1
v_gene: TRBV18

CDR3aa: CASQVLAGETQYF
CDR3nt: TGTGCCAGCCAGGTTCTAGCGGGAGAGACCCAGTACTTC
abundance: -
j_gene: TRBJ2-5
d_gene: TRBD2
v_gene: TRBV2

CDR3aa: CASSMLGSNQPQHF
CDR3nt: TGTGCCAGCAGTATGCTCGGAAGCAATCAGCCCCAGCATTTT
abundance: once
j_gene: TRBJ1-5
d_gene: -
v_gene: TRBV28

CDR3aa: CASSRDFRSSYEQYF
CDR3nt: TGTGCCAGCAGCCGGGACTTTAGAAGCTCCTACGAGCAGTACTTC
abundance: -
j_gene: TRBJ2-7
d_gene: -
v_gene: TRBV5-6

CDR3aa: CASSVASQETQYF
CDR3nt: TGCGCCAGCAGCGTAGCTTCCCAAGAGACCCAGTACTTC
abundance: -
j_gene: TRBJ2-5
d_gene: -
v_gene: TRBV9

CDR3aa: CASSLNPAASGSNEQFF
CDR3nt: TGTGCCAGCAGCTTAAACCCCGCGGCTAGCGGGAGTAATGAGCAGTTCTTC
abundance: -
j_gene: TRBJ2-1
d_gene: TRBD2
v_gene: TRBV7-8